The 26 T cell receptor beta chains below all came from one sample that was sequenced in a study of T-cell reconstitution after alpha-beta-depleted transplantation in children. A library of TCRbeta sequences, prepared with unique molecular identifiers, was generated. TCRdb used MiXCR to reprocess the PCR reads, holding one entry per CDR3 protein. This table has 130,000 to 150,000 distinct CDR3 sequences, around 10% appearing once. The source was PBMCs, mostly from graft donor cells, collected 180 days after TCRalphabeta/CD19-depleted stem cell transplant. These receptor sequences come from a female patient between 2 and 15 years old who had a stem cell transplant for congenital amegakaryocytic thrombocytopenia, so the T cells may come from the graft donor.

A note on this clonotype: It may be a read error: a sequence one base away is much more abundant. V gene TRBV5-8 combines with J gene TRBJ2-4; D unresolved. Germline loops: CDR1 SGHTS, CDR2 YDEGEE. CDR3 length equals 13 residues. CDR3 in amino acids: CASSFSTKNIRYF. The CDR3 region has the DNA TGTGCCAGCAGCTTTAGTACCAAAAACATTCGGTACTTC.

Many counts were recorded for this clonotype. This chain connects TRBV5-1 to TRBJ1-1, with no clear D. Trimming removed 7 bases from V and 1 base from J, with 8 bases in between. Germline values: CDR1 SGHRS, CDR2 YFSETQ. This CDR3 region has 12 residues. CDR3 loop: CASRNTNTEAFF. For the CDR3, the DNA is TGCGCCAGCCGGAACACGAACACTGAAGCTTTCTTT.

The J gene is TRBJ2-7, the V gene TRBV20-1; D is uncertain. The CDR3 has 12 amino acids. V was cut by 3 bases and J by 2 bases, with 8 bases left in between. Germline CDR1 DFQATT, CDR2 SNEGSKA (reference sequence). CDR3: CSARGDPYEQYF. DNA of the CDR3: TGCAGTGCTAGGGGCGACCCCTACGAGCAGTACTTC.

The gene calls are TRBV10-3 and TRBJ1-2; D may be TRBD1 (5 bases). The V gene's germline CDR1 is ENHRY and CDR2 SYGVKD. V was shortened by 5 bases and J by 8 bases, with 9 bases between the two germline ends. The CDR3 runs 11 residues. CDR3 sequence reads: CAISRDGGYTF. DNA for the CDR3: TGTGCCATCAGTAGGGACGGGGGCTACACCTTC.

On this clonotype itself: This sequence may be a read error, since a much larger clone differs from it by one base. The rearrangement uses TRBV10-3 and TRBJ2-5, with D tentatively TRBD2 (6 bases). Germline V gene data show CDR1 as ENHRY and CDR2 as SYGVKD. This CDR3 comprises 13 residues. V gave up 3 bases and J gave up 7 bases, with 12 bases separating them. The CDR3 region has the DNA TGTGCCATCAGTGATTTAGCGGAAGCGACCCAGTACTTC. This gives the protein CAISDLAEATQYF.

At least ten counts were recorded for this clonotype. V usage is TRBV4-1 and J usage is TRBJ2-1; 8 positions match TRBD2. The CDR3 is 17 amino acids. CDR1 MGHRA and CDR2 YSYEKL come from the germline V gene. Trimming removed 1 base from V and 3 bases from J; junction bases left unmatched: 8. The CDR3: CASSQGERGPDYNEQFF. Here the CDR3 DNA reads TGCGCCAGCAGCCAAGGCGAGCGGGGGCCGGACTACAATGAGCAGTTCTTC.

This clonotype came up many times. V is TRBV11-2 and J is TRBJ2-7; possible D gene TRBD2, 6 bases. CDR1 is SGHAT and CDR2 is FQNNGV in the germline V gene. The CDR3 runs to 15 residues. V was pared by 4 bases and J by 3 bases, with 16 bases between. The CDR3 nucleotides read TGTGCCAGCAGCTCGGGACTCTACATAAACTACGAGCAGTACTTC. Its translation is CASSSGLYINYEQYF.

This clonotype was counted ten times or more. The V gene is TRBV20-1, the J gene TRBJ2-7, with D unresolved. CDR1 is DFQATT and CDR2 is SNEGSKA in the germline V gene (reference sequence). The CDR3 sequence is 15 residues long. Trimming shortened V by 0 bases and J by 0 bases, and 12 bases separated the two germline ends. The CDR3 nucleotides read TGCAGTGCTAGAGATCCAGGCTTTAGCTCCTACGAGCAGTACTTC. This encodes CSARDPGFSSYEQYF.

The chain uses TRBV5-5 and TRBJ1-3; no clear D gene. The CDR3 is made up of 17 amino acids. V was shortened by 2 bases and J by 0 bases, with 15 bases between the two germline ends. CDR1 SGHKS and CDR2 YYEKEE come from the germline V gene (reference sequence). CDR3 sequence reads: CASSFSLRRNSGNTIYF. CDR3 nucleotides: TGTGCCAGCAGCTTCAGTTTACGGCGGAACTCTGGAAACACCATATATTTT.

This clonotype was seen many times. The chain uses TRBV5-1 and TRBJ1-1; TRBD1 might be the D (5 bases). The germline V gene has CDR1 SGHRS and CDR2 YFSETQ. This CDR3 region has 15 residues. V gave up 3 bases and J gave up 1 base, with 13 bases separating them. CDR3 in amino acids: CASSSPTGGNTEAFF. Written as DNA, the CDR3 is TGCGCCAGCAGCTCCCCAACAGGAGGGAACACTGAAGCTTTCTTT.

This clonotype was picked up a small number of times. The rearrangement uses TRBV18 and TRBJ2-2; D remains ambiguous. Germline loops: CDR1 KGHSH, CDR2 LQKENI. This CDR3 is 12 amino acids long. V dropped 3 bases and J dropped 6 bases, with 5 bases sitting between them. The CDR3 here is CASSPPSGELFF. Written as DNA, the CDR3 is TGTGCCAGCTCACCTCCGTCCGGGGAGCTGTTTTTT.

In its sample, this clonotype was seen many times. The chain couples TRBV5-1 to TRBJ2-7, with D hard to call. The CDR3 totals 13 residues. Trimming took off 0 bases at V and 3 bases at J, with 7 bases between the two ends. The germline gives CDR1 SGHRS, CDR2 YFSETQ. The CDR3 loop is CASSLAPNYEQYF. In nucleotides, the CDR3 is TGCGCCAGCAGCTTGGCCCCCAACTACGAGCAGTACTTC.

The table lists this clonotype with many counts. The chain employs TRBV7-2 and TRBJ2-1, with TRBD1 identical over 8 bases. The length of the CDR3 is 15 residues. Trimming at V came to 2 bases and at J to 8 bases, leaving 8 bases not matched to a gene. Germline-derived CDR1 and CDR2 are SGHTA and FQGNSA. CDR3 sequence (DNA): TGTGCCAGCAGCTTACTCGGGACAGGTATACATGAGCAGTTCTTC. It codes for CASSLLGTGIHEQFF.

This clonotype was seen repeatedly, ten times or more. In DNA, the CDR3 is TGTGCCAGCAGTAGGGGGCACAGCACAGATACGCAGTATTTT. This encodes CASSRGHSTDTQYF. The chain is built from TRBV12-3 or TRBV12-4 and TRBJ2-3, with 7 bases fitting TRBD1. With 5 bases clipped from V and 0 bases from J, the junction kept 2 bases outside the gene matches. The CDR3 length is 14 residues.

As DNA, the CDR3 is TGCAGTGCTAGGCTGGACCACTCCTACGAGCAGTACTTC. It encodes CSARLDHSYEQYF. The chain is built from TRBV20-1 and TRBJ2-7; D remains ambiguous. The V end was cut by 3 bases, the J end by 0 bases, with 9 bases between. The CDR3 has 13 amino acids. Germline CDR1 DFQATT, CDR2 SNEGSKA (reference sequence).

This clonotype was detected many times. This chain connects TRBV7-2 to TRBJ2-2; 9 positions agree with TRBD2. The CDR3 spans 14 residues. The germline gives CDR1 SGHTA, CDR2 FQGNSA. Trimming cost V 5 bases and J 7 bases; bases outside gene matches: 5. CDR3 nucleotide sequence: TGTGCCAGCAGCCCGGGACTAGCCGGCGGGGAGCTGTTTTTT. Protein sequence: CASSPGLAGGELFF.

This clonotype was detected many times. This chain uses TRBV28 with TRBJ2-5; D may be TRBD1 (7 bases). From germline, CDR1 is MDHEN and CDR2 SYDVKM. The length of the CDR3 is 15 residues. Trimming removed 7 bases from V and 3 bases from J, with 18 bases in between. CDR3: CASMPGGLAEETQYF. The DNA for the CDR3 is TGTGCCAGCATGCCAGGGGGGCTAGCAGAAGAGACCCAGTACTTC.

This clonotype was observed many times. The V and J genes are TRBV11-2 and TRBJ2-1, with D uncertain. Germline CDR1 is SGHAT and CDR2 is FQNNGV. This CDR3 is built from 12 residues. V was clipped by 0 bases and J by 14 bases, with 11 bases between them. CDR3 nucleotide sequence: TGTGCCAGCAGCTTAGATCAGCCCGACAAGTTCTTC. Translating it yields CASSLDQPDKFF.

In the case of this clonotype: Given a much more abundant clone one base away, this may be a read error. The rearrangement joins TRBV5-6 to TRBJ2-5; D ambiguous. Germline V gene lookup returns CDR1 SGHDT and CDR2 YYEEEE. The V end lost 6 bases, the J end lost 1 base, and 10 bases lay between the germline ends. CDR3 length equals 13 residues. The chain's CDR3 is CASTRRSQETQYF. CDR3 bases: TGTGCCAGCACCCGTCGGTCCCAAGAGACCCAGTACTTC.

This clonotype was picked up many times. The CDR3 here is CASSYTGGADTEAFF. The CDR3 DNA reads as TGTGCCAGCAGTTATACAGGGGGCGCCGACACTGAAGCTTTCTTT. V usage is TRBV28 and J usage is TRBJ1-1, with 9 bases matching TRBD1. After removal of 4 bases from V and 3 bases from J, the junction contained 6 bases not matched to a gene. The germline gives CDR1 MDHEN, CDR2 SYDVKM. The CDR3 spans 15 residues.

This clonotype came up many times. CDR3 DNA: TGTGCCAGCAGCAGAAGGACAGCGAGCTCCTATAATTCACCCCTCCACTTT. Its translation: CASSRRTASSYNSPLHF. The chain combines TRBV6-1 with TRBJ1-6; TRBD1 might be the D (6 bases). In germline, CDR1 is MNHNS, CDR2 SASEGT. The CDR3 runs to 17 residues. The V gene lost 6 bases and the J gene lost 0 bases, with 15 bases spanning the gap.

This clonotype has a count of ten or more. The chain couples TRBV5-5 to TRBJ2-1; D may be TRBD1 or TRBD2 (5 bases each). The CDR3 consists of 15 residues. With 5 bases removed from V and 0 bases from J, the gap between germline ends came to 12 bases. Germline V gives CDR1 SGHKS, CDR2 YYEKEE (reference sequence). CDR3 amino acids: CASSFSGSSYNEQFF. CDR3 coding DNA: TGTGCCAGCAGTTTCTCAGGGAGCTCCTACAATGAGCAGTTCTTC.

There are many counts of this clonotype. This chain connects TRBV7-9 to TRBJ1-4; D gene ambiguous. The CDR3 runs to 15 residues. Trimming shortened V by 5 bases and J by 7 bases, and 17 bases separated the two germline ends. Germline V gives CDR1 SEHNR, CDR2 FQNEAQ (reference sequence). CDR3: CASSPEGGSGEKLFF. In DNA form, the CDR3 reads TGTGCCAGCAGCCCCGAGGGAGGGAGTGGTGAAAAACTGTTTTTT. The whole variable domain, filled in from reference TRBV7-9 and TRBJ1-4, reads DTGVSQNPRHKITKRGQNVTFRCDPISEHNRLYWYRQTLGQGPEFLTYFQNEAQLEKSRLLSDRFSAERPKGSFSTLEIQRTEQGDSAMYLCASSPEGGSGEKLFFGSGTQLSVL.

Ten or more counts support this clonotype. For the CDR3, the DNA is TGTGCCAGCAGCTTAGTGAGCGGGATTCCCTCCTACGAGCAGTACTTC. Its translation is CASSLVSGIPSYEQYF. The chain recombines TRBV7-2 with TRBJ2-7, with 7 bases that match TRBD2. CDR1 and CDR2 (germline): SGHTA, FQGNSA. V lost 1 base and J lost 0; bases outside the gene matches: 6. The CDR3 has 16 amino acids. Variable domain in full (rest from reference TRBV7-2 and TRBJ2-7): GAGVSQSPSNKVTEKGKDVELRCDPISGHTALYWYRQSLGQGLEFLIYFQGNSAPDKSGLPSDRFSAERTGGSVSTLTIQRTQQEDSAVYLCASSLVSGIPSYEQYFGPGTRLTVT.

The chain links TRBV27 to TRBJ2-2; the D gene is possibly TRBD2 (5 bases). V gave up 7 bases and J gave up 9 bases, with 18 bases separating them. The length of the CDR3 is 14 residues. Looked up from germline, CDR1 is MNHEY and CDR2 is SMNVEV (reference sequence). Here the CDR3 DNA reads TGTGCCAGCACCCCCACCCGGGGTAGCCGGGAGCTGTTTTTT. The encoded protein is CASTPTRGSRELFF.

This clonotype was detected many times. The chain employs TRBV29-1 and TRBJ2-5, with 7 positions matching TRBD1. With V trimmed by 8 bases and J by 4 bases, 13 bases remained unmatched. CDR1 and CDR2 from the germline V gene are SQVTM and ANQGSEA. This CDR3 region has 14 residues. CDR3 sequence reads: CSSRKGAQAETQYF. CDR3 nucleotides: TGCAGCTCGCGAAAGGGGGCGCAAGCAGAGACCCAGTACTTC.